This T cell receptor (beta chain) originates from a study of cytomegalovirus exposure and HLA in healthy donors. Unrecorded immune exposure was likely among donors, who were nominally healthy when sampled. Study results and limitations: Per a later analysis, about 17,000 TCR beta sequences showed association with HLA alleles at 0.05 false discovery rate.

Both 60 Vbeta primers and 13 Jbeta primers went into the PCR. Using immunoSEQ multiplex PCR, the repertoire was profiled, and TCRdb retains in-frame clones only, with some absent. The data hold about 220,000 clones, with under 80% observed a single time. As for this clone: Its antigen remains unidentified.

V shed 2 bases and J 8 bases; nucleotides not matched to a gene: 9. The CDR3 loop spans 15 amino acids. In germline, CDR1 is KGHSH, CDR2 LQKENI. The chain uses TRBV18 and TRBJ1-2; TRBD1 agrees at 9 bases. This TCR derives from a woman in her 30s in good health and CMV-seronegative. The sequencing input was PBMCs. CDR3 loop: CASSPSGQGMGGYTF. In DNA, the CDR3 is TGTGCCAGCTCACCATCGGGACAGGGAATGGGAGGCTACACCTTC.